One and the same sample provided the 30 T cell receptor beta chains below, sequenced in a study of cytomegalovirus exposure and HLA in healthy donors. Amplification used 60 Vbeta primers and 13 Jbeta primers. TCRdb keeps only in-frame clones here, not all; method: immunoSEQ multiplex PCR. This sample has 100,000 to 150,000 clones, with around 86% found just once. Sequenced: PBMCs. The receptors come from a woman in her thirties or forties in good health and CMV-seronegative.

The chain combines TRBV29-1 with TRBJ1-2; perhaps TRBD1 as D (6 bases). CDR3 length equals 16 residues. Germline-derived CDR1 and CDR2 are SQVTM and ANQGSEA. Trimming took off 7 bases at V and 8 bases at J, with 29 bases between the two ends. The CDR3 reads CSAEESGADKRGGYTF. The CDR3 coding sequence is TGCAGCGCCGAGGAGTCAGGGGCCGACAAGAGGGGGGGCTACACCTTC.

This clone appeared a few times. The chain employs TRBV5-1 and TRBJ1-1; TRBD1 aligns across 7 bases. Trimming removed 3 bases from V and 4 bases from J; junction bases left unmatched: 3. This CDR3 contains 13 residues. Germline assignment: CDR1 SGHRS and CDR2 YFSETQ. Written as DNA, the CDR3 is TGCGCCAGCAGCTCGTCAGGGGGCACTGAAGCTTTCTTT. Amino acid sequence: CASSSSGGTEAFF.

V is TRBV7-8 and J is TRBJ2-7; 7 positions match TRBD1. Trimming at V came to 3 bases and at J to 2 bases, leaving 4 bases not matched to a gene. The CDR3 covers 14 residues. Germline CDR1 reads SGHVS; CDR2 reads FQNEAQ. DNA of the CDR3: TGTGCCAGCAGCTTCTCAGGGGGAACCTACGAGCAGTACTTC. It specifies CASSFSGGTYEQYF.

This chain connects TRBV12-5 to TRBJ2-3, with 7 positions matching TRBD1. The CDR3 is 16 residues long. V lost 5 bases to trimming and J lost 2 bases; unmatched junction nucleotides: 10. Looked up from germline, CDR1 is LGHNT and CDR2 is FRNRAP. The CDR3 coding sequence is TGTGCTAGTGGTACTCCCGGGACAGCATCCACAGATACGCAGTATTTT. Its protein is CASGTPGTASTDTQYF.

The V call is TRBV29-1, the J call TRBJ2-1, with TRBD2 matching over 7 bases. V lost 4 bases, J lost 0 bases, and 15 bases stayed unmatched. Germline V gives CDR1 SQVTM, CDR2 ANQGSEA. This CDR3 spans 18 amino acids. This CDR3 is CSVALASPREGSYNEQFF. In DNA form, the CDR3 reads TGCAGCGTTGCTCTTGCTTCCCCCAGGGAGGGCTCCTACAATGAGCAGTTCTTC.

This sequence joins TRBV9 and TRBJ1-1; TRBD1 matches 8 bases. V dropped 3 bases and J dropped 3; count of bases not matched to a gene: 7. From germline, CDR1 is SGDLS and CDR2 YYNGEE. The CDR3 length is 15 residues. For the CDR3, the DNA is TGTGCCAGCAGCGACCCAGGGGGCGGATACACTGAAGCTTTCTTT. Protein product: CASSDPGGGYTEAFF.

V gene TRBV15 combines with J gene TRBJ2-7, with TRBD1 identical over 9 bases. Trimming at V came to 4 bases and at J to 3 bases, leaving 7 bases not matched to a gene. CDR1 LNHNV and CDR2 YYDKDF come from the germline V gene (reference sequence). The CDR3 runs to 15 residues. The CDR3 coding sequence is TGTGCCACCAGCAAGGGCGGGACAGGGAACTACGAGCAGTACTTC. Translation gives CATSKGGTGNYEQYF. The whole variable domain, remainder taken from reference TRBV15 and TRBJ2-7, is DAMVIQNPRYQVTQFGKPVTLSCSQTLNHNVMYWYQQKSSQAPKLLFHYYDKDFNNEADTPDNFQSRRPNTSFCFLDIRSPGLGDTAMYLCATSKGGTGNYEQYFGPGTRLTVT.

The chain couples TRBV11-3 to TRBJ2-2, with a tentative D call TRBD1 (5 bases). This CDR3 spans 15 amino acids. Germline V lookup: CDR1 SGHNT, CDR2 YENEEA. Trimming left V 1 base short and J 3 bases short, with 9 bases between. CDR3 residues: CASSLGRTHTGELFF. CDR3 sequence (DNA): TGTGCCAGCAGCTTAGGACGGACACACACCGGGGAGCTGTTTTTT. The whole variable domain, filled in from reference TRBV11-3 and TRBJ2-2, reads EAGVVQSPRYKIIEKKQPVAFWCNPISGHNTLYWYLQNLGQGPELLIRYENEEAVDDSQLPKDRFSAERLKGVDSTLKIQPAELGDSAVYLCASSLGRTHTGELFFGEGSRLTVL.

The rearrangement links TRBV21-1 to TRBJ1-5. TRBV21-1 is recorded as a pseudogene. This CDR3 comprises 19 residues. CDR3 in amino acids: CASSKDWDFGGYSNQPQHF. Here the CDR3 DNA reads TGTGCCAGCAGCAAAGATTGGGACTTCGGTGGCTATAGCAATCAGCCCCAGCATTTT.

The chain couples TRBV18 to TRBJ2-2; 7 bases align to TRBD1. The trim removed 6 bases at V and 5 bases at J, leaving 9 bases unmatched. Germline-derived CDR1 and CDR2 are KGHSH and LQKENI. The CDR3 is made up of 15 amino acids. In nucleotides, the CDR3 is TGTGCCAGCTCGCCAAGGACAGGCGGTACCGGGGAGCTGTTTTTT. This encodes CASSPRTGGTGELFF.

The rearrangement links TRBV2 to TRBJ2-5, with D possibly being TRBD2 (6 bases). CDR1 is SNHLY and CDR2 is FYNNEI in the germline V gene. Between the trimmed V and J ends, which lost 7 bases and 5 bases, there was a span of 23 bases. The CDR3 extends over 16 amino acids. The DNA for the CDR3 is TGTGCCAGCATGGAACCCGGCGGCCACCGGGGGGAGACCCAGTACTTC. Its protein product is CASMEPGGHRGETQYF.

This chain connects TRBV6-1 to TRBJ2-5; D possibly corresponds to TRBD2 (6 bases). Trimming cost V 3 bases and J 5 bases, with 16 bases left between them. Germline V gene lookup returns CDR1 MNHNS and CDR2 SASEGT. The CDR3 contains 15 residues. The CDR3 DNA sequence: TGTGCCAGCAGTGAGTACGCGGAGGGGTCGGAGACCCAGTACTTC. This gives the protein CASSEYAEGSETQYF.

The V and J genes are TRBV29-1 and TRBJ2-3; a possible D gene is TRBD1 (6 bases). The germline CDR1 and CDR2 sequences are SQVTM and ANQGSEA. This CDR3 is 14 amino acids long. Trimming removed 1 base from V and 1 base from J, with 9 bases in between. In DNA, the CDR3 is TGCAGCGTTGAAGGGACAGACCGCACAGATACGCAGTATTTT. It codes for CSVEGTDRTDTQYF.

V gene TRBV2 combines with J gene TRBJ2-1, with 9 bases lining up with TRBD2. Germline V gene data show CDR1 as SNHLY and CDR2 as FYNNEI. There are 14 residues in the CDR3. V lost 7 bases to trimming and J lost 8 bases; unmatched junction nucleotides: 9. The CDR3 sequence is CASTPREGLHEQFF. As DNA, the CDR3 is TGTGCCAGCACCCCGCGGGAGGGTCTCCATGAGCAGTTCTTC.

The chain employs TRBV19 and TRBJ2-3, with a tentative D call TRBD2 (5 bases). Deletions cut 3 bases from V and 2 bases from J, with 12 bases between. The CDR3 is 15 amino acids. Germline CDR1 LNHDA, CDR2 SQIVND (reference sequence). CDR3 loop: CASSMGPGFTDTQYF. Written as DNA, the CDR3 is TGTGCCAGTAGTATGGGTCCGGGGTTCACAGATACGCAGTATTTT.

This chain links TRBV5-4 with TRBJ2-1; 7 bases align to TRBD2. CDR3 length: 16 amino acids. Germline V gives CDR1 SGHNT, CDR2 YYREEE (reference sequence). V was pared by 2 bases and J by 6 bases, with 11 bases of the junction left unmatched. CDR3 sequence reads: CASSLSLSAGSNEQFF. In DNA form, the CDR3 reads TGTGCCAGCAGCTTATCTCTATCAGCGGGGAGCAATGAGCAGTTCTTC. The whole variable domain, remainder taken from reference TRBV5-4 and TRBJ2-1, is ETGVTQSPTHLIKTRGQQVTLRCSSQSGHNTVSWYQQALGQGPQFIFQYYREEENGRGNFPPRFSGLQFPNYSSELNVNALELDDSALYLCASSLSLSAGSNEQFFGPGTRLTVL.

The chain is built from TRBV4-1 and TRBJ1-4; a weak D match, TRBD1 (5 bases). The germline V gene encodes CDR1 MGHRA and CDR2 YSYEKL. Trimming took 1 base from V and 5 from J, leaving 11 bases between them. This CDR3 comprises 15 residues. CDR3 coding DNA: TGCGCCAGCAGCCAAGGGGCAGGGTTCAATGAAAAACTGTTTTTT. Translated, it gives CASSQGAGFNEKLFF.

The chain recombines TRBV7-9 with TRBJ2-6, with D uncertain. The CDR3 length is 15 residues. Looked up from germline, CDR1 is SEHNR and CDR2 is FQNEAQ (reference sequence). V was clipped by 5 bases and J by 4 bases, with 12 bases between them. The CDR3 sequence: CASSPRLNGANVLTF. Written as DNA, the CDR3 is TGTGCCAGCAGCCCCAGGTTGAACGGGGCCAACGTCCTGACTTTC.

This sequence joins TRBV6-4 and TRBJ1-2; tentative D call: TRBD1 (5 bases). Germline V gene sequence: CDR1 MRHNA, CDR2 SNTAGT. The CDR3 is made up of 15 amino acids. The V end lost 8 bases, the J end lost 5 bases, and 21 bases lay between the germline ends. The CDR3: CASSKSGVPIYGYTF. The CDR3 bases are TGTGCCAGCTCAAAGTCGGGGGTCCCGATTTATGGCTACACCTTC.

J is TRBJ2-3 and V is TRBV4-1; 9 positions match TRBD2. Per germline, CDR1 MGHRA and CDR2 YSYEKL. This CDR3 contains 15 residues. With V trimmed by 2 bases and J by 3 bases, 3 bases remained unmatched. This CDR3 reads CASSQRGGATDTQYF. The CDR3 DNA follows: TGCGCCAGCAGCCAACGCGGGGGGGCTACAGATACGCAGTATTTT.

This rearrangement joins TRBV6-1 to TRBJ2-7, with 11 positions matching TRBD2. The CDR3 has 17 amino acids. With V trimmed by 1 base and J by 3 bases, 8 bases remained unmatched. Germline CDR1 is MNHNS and CDR2 is SASEGT. CDR3 in DNA: TGTGCCAGCAGTGAAGAACCCCCCGGGACTAGCGGCTACGAGCAGTACTTC. Translated: CASSEEPPGTSGYEQYF.

V is TRBV5-1 and J is TRBJ1-2; D is unclear. The germline V and J ends were trimmed by 0 bases and 8 bases, with 14 bases remaining between them. This CDR3 spans 14 amino acids. Germline loops: CDR1 SGHRS, CDR2 YFSETQ. In DNA form, the CDR3 reads TGCGCCAGCAGCTTGGCCGGGTCCCCTGGGGGCTACACCTTC. As protein: CASSLAGSPGGYTF.

The gene calls are TRBV10-2 and TRBJ2-2; 8 bases agree with TRBD2. Germline assignment: CDR1 WSHSY and CDR2 SAAADI. V shed 7 bases and J 0 bases; nucleotides not matched to a gene: 19. The CDR3 contains 20 residues. DNA for the CDR3: TGCGCCAGCAATAAGTTTGGGGGGGGGCTAGCGGGCGCGAACACCGGGGAGCTGTTTTTT. This sequence encodes CASNKFGGGLAGANTGELFF.

The chain is built from TRBV11-2 and TRBJ1-4; D possibly corresponds to TRBD1 (5 bases). The CDR3 spans 17 residues. Germline CDR1 SGHAT, CDR2 FQNNGV. Trimming shortened V by 3 bases and J by 5 bases, and 19 bases separated the two germline ends. The CDR3 here is CASSFTPPGQPNEKLFF. In nucleotides, the CDR3 is TGTGCCAGCAGCTTTACCCCCCCAGGGCAGCCCAATGAAAAACTGTTTTTT.

V is TRBV7-8 and J is TRBJ1-6; 7 bases are shared with TRBD1. Per germline, CDR1 SGHVS and CDR2 FQNEAQ. J lost 10 bases, V lost 1 base, and 10 bases had no gene match. This CDR3 is 16 amino acids long. CDR3 sequence reads: CASSLGTLQGGSPLHF. The CDR3 DNA is TGTGCCAGCAGCTTAGGCACGCTCCAGGGGGGCTCACCCCTCCACTTT.

V is TRBV7-2 and J is TRBJ2-1, with 12 positions matching TRBD2. The germline gives CDR1 SGHTA, CDR2 FQGNSA. V was pared by 5 bases and J by 5 bases, with 13 bases of the junction left unmatched. This CDR3 contains 18 residues. The CDR3 DNA reads TGTGCCAGCAGCCCACCCCGGAGACTAGCGGGAGAAAACAATGAGCAGTTCTTC. Translating gives CASSPPRRLAGENNEQFF. The full variable domain, completed using reference TRBV7-2 and TRBJ2-1, is GAGVSQSPSNKVTEKGKDVELRCDPISGHTALYWYRQSLGQGLEFLIYFQGNSAPDKSGLPSDRFSAERTGGSVSTLTIQRTQQEDSAVYLCASSPPRRLAGENNEQFFGPGTRLTVL.

The chain links TRBV5-1 to TRBJ2-7, with TRBD2 identical over 7 bases. Trimming removed 4 bases from V and 5 bases from J; junction bases left unmatched: 15. The CDR3 has 16 amino acids. CDR1 is SGHRS and CDR2 is YFSETQ in the germline V gene. The CDR3 bases are TGCGCCAGCAGCCTGGAGGGCCCCGGGACTAACCACGAGCAGTACTTC. This sequence encodes CASSLEGPGTNHEQYF.

CDR3 coding DNA: TGTGCCAGCAGTTATAGCGGGTCTAGCACAGATACGCAGTATTTT. It is translated as CASSYSGSSTDTQYF. The chain links TRBV7-6 to TRBJ2-3; 7 bases line up with TRBD2. V lost 6 bases and J lost 0; bases outside the gene matches: 6. Germline V gene lookup returns CDR1 SGHVS and CDR2 FNYEAQ. The CDR3 sequence is 15 residues long.

This clone has more than one count but fewer than ten. The rearrangement joins TRBV7-9 to TRBJ1-3, with D tentatively TRBD1 (5 bases). Trimming cost V 7 bases and J 0 bases, with 13 bases left between them. CDR3 length equals 15 residues. Germline lookup yields CDR1 SEHNR and CDR2 FQNEAQ (reference sequence). The CDR3 bases are TGTGCCAGCACCAATGGGGCAGTCTCTGGAAACACCATATATTTT. Amino acids: CASTNGAVSGNTIYF.

V is TRBV7-2 and J is TRBJ1-2; D call uncertain. Trimming took 2 bases from V and 7 from J, leaving 8 bases between them. The CDR3 contains 12 residues. Germline values: CDR1 SGHTA, CDR2 FQGNSA. CDR3 protein: CASSLPGFGYTF. CDR3 DNA: TGTGCCAGCAGCTTACCCGGGTTTGGCTACACCTTC.